This record concerns one T cell receptor (beta chain) sequence. Its antigen is not identified. The V gene's germline CDR1 is MGHRA and CDR2 YSYEKL. The CDR3 spans 15 residues. V lost 1 base to trimming and J lost 1 base, with 8 bases between them. Use of 60 Vbeta and 13 Jbeta primers characterized the PCR. Some clones are missing from TCRdb's copy, which holds only in-frame ones; the method was immunoSEQ multiplex PCR. The sample includes fewer than 85,000 clones. These data originate in a study of cytomegalovirus exposure and HLA in healthy donors. Study conclusions and caveats: Of the V segments, some could not be distinguished, including TRBV6-2 and TRBV6-3, and were excluded. The authors later linked a missense DCLRE1C variant to TCR beta V- and J-gene trimming. In a later analysis, about 17,000 TCR beta sequences were associated with HLA alleles at 0.05 false discovery rate.

Source material: PBMCs. This sequence was found in a woman aged 40 to 49 in good health and CMV-seropositive. V is TRBV4-1 and J is TRBJ1-5; no definite D call. CDR3 in amino acids: CASSQGGRSNQPQHF. The CDR3 DNA reads as TGCGCCAGCAGCCAAGGCGGGCGAAGCAATCAGCCCCAGCATTTT.